This T cell receptor beta chain was retrieved from a study of OX40 agonist ivuxolimab in advanced cancers. Germline V lookup: CDR1 MGHDK, CDR2 SYGVNS. Trimming shortened V by 3 bases and J by 5 bases, and 16 bases separated the two germline ends. This CDR3 contains 15 residues. Assay used: immunoSEQ multiplex PCR; TCRdb lists only in-frame clones, some missing. The sample contains approximately 71,000 clones, 82% of which appear only once. The source material was CD4+ or CD8+ T cells sorted from blood, sampled in a trial of the OX40 agonist ivuxolimab. This sequence originates from an adult with an advanced solid tumor such as melanoma, head and neck, liver or kidney cancer. The gene calls are TRBV25-1 and TRBJ1-2; no clear D gene. DNA for the CDR3: TGTGCCAGCAGTGACCCAGGACTTGAGGCATATGGCTACACCTTC. Its protein product is CASSDPGLEAYGYTF.